Listed here are 29 T cell receptor beta chains from one sample, sequenced in a study of blood T cell repertoires in COVID-19. Data came from immunoSEQ multiplex PCR; TCRdb stores just in-frame clones and leaves some out. The sample has roughly 140,000 clones, around 84% seen once. Sample: PBMCs or T cells enriched from blood (not recorded which). These receptors originate from a woman in her forties or fifties who had been exposed to COVID-19.

This clone was detected only once. V and J are TRBV27 and TRBJ2-5; TRBD2 agrees at 13 bases. Germline CDR1 and CDR2: MNHEY and SMNVEV (reference sequence). The junction had 6 bases not matched to a gene; V was cut back by 6 bases and J by 5 bases. This CDR3 spans 15 amino acids. This CDR3 is CASSEGLAGVETQYF. The CDR3 DNA sequence: TGTGCCAGCAGCGAAGGACTAGCGGGAGTCGAGACCCAGTACTTC.

The chain combines TRBV5-6 with TRBJ2-2; D unresolved. Deletions cut 4 bases from V and 2 bases from J, with 9 bases between. CDR1 and CDR2 (germline): SGHDT, YYEEEE. The CDR3 extends over 14 amino acids. The CDR3 reads CASSLAGNTGELFF. The CDR3 region has the DNA TGTGCCAGCAGCCTCGCAGGTAACACCGGGGAGCTGTTTTTT.

The rearrangement links TRBV6-5 to TRBJ1-3, with D uncertain. Germline V gene data show CDR1 as MNHEY and CDR2 as SVGAGI. CDR3 length equals 15 residues. Between the trimmed V and J ends, which lost 5 bases and 7 bases, there was a span of 18 bases. CDR3: CASSRGRGVSNTIYF. The CDR3 region has the DNA TGTGCCAGCAGTCGAGGACGGGGAGTTTCGAACACCATATATTTT.

The rearrangement links TRBV30 to TRBJ2-1; 11 nucleotides line up with TRBD2. The CDR3 contains 17 residues. Trimming removed 1 base from V and 4 bases from J; junction bases left unmatched: 9. CDR1 and CDR2 (germline): GTSNPN, SVGIG (reference sequence). CDR3 bases: TGTGCCTGGAGTGGAGGGCTCACTAGCGGGAGTTACAATGAGCAGTTCTTC. The encoded protein is CAWSGGLTSGSYNEQFF. The whole variable domain, remainder taken from reference TRBV30 and TRBJ2-1, is SQTIHQWPATLVQPVGSPLSLECTVEGTSNPNLYWYRQAAGRGLQLLFYSVGIGQISSEVPQNLSASRPQDRQFILSSKKLLLSDSGFYLCAWSGGLTSGSYNEQFFGPGTRLTVL.

The J gene is TRBJ1-2, the V gene TRBV5-6; 11 bases agree with TRBD1. V shed 0 bases and J 8 bases; nucleotides not matched to a gene: 6. The CDR3 length is 15 residues. Germline loops: CDR1 SGHDT, CDR2 YYEEEE. This chain's CDR3 is CASSLEDRGPKGYTF. The CDR3 coding sequence is TGTGCCAGCAGCTTGGAGGACAGGGGGCCCAAGGGCTACACCTTC. Full variable domain (rest looked up from reference TRBV5-6 and TRBJ1-2): DAGVTQSPTHLIKTRGQQVTLRCSPKSGHDTVSWYQQALGQGPQFIFQYYEEEERQRGNFPDRFSGHQFPNYSSELNVNALLLGDSALYLCASSLEDRGPKGYTFGSGTRLTVV.

The chain is built from TRBV2 and TRBJ1-5, with 9 bases that match TRBD1. Germline trimming cut 6 bases from V and 4 bases from J; bases unmatched to any gene: 7. Germline V gene data show CDR1 as SNHLY and CDR2 as FYNNEI. This CDR3 has 15 amino acids. In DNA form, the CDR3 reads TGTGCCAGCAGCGCTGGGACAGGGAGGAATCAGCCCCAGCATTTT. It yields the protein CASSAGTGRNQPQHF.

The chain couples TRBV6-4 to TRBJ2-2; 12 nucleotides line up with TRBD1. V shed 6 bases, J shed 4 bases, and the junction held 3 bases outside the gene matches. This CDR3 region has 15 residues. Germline CDR1 MRHNA, CDR2 SNTAGT. This CDR3 reads CASRGDRGRTGELFF. The DNA of the CDR3 is TGTGCCAGCAGGGGGGACAGGGGGCGCACCGGGGAGCTGTTTTTT.

The V call is TRBV5-6, the J call TRBJ2-3; D is undetermined. The CDR3 is 13 residues long. Germline-derived CDR1 and CDR2 are SGHDT and YYEEEE. With 0 bases removed from V and 9 bases from J, the gap between germline ends came to 11 bases. The CDR3 DNA is TGTGCCAGCAGCTTGGTCGGGTCCGACACGCAGTATTTT. This translates into CASSLVGSDTQYF. Filled out from reference TRBV5-6 and TRBJ2-3, the complete variable domain reads DAGVTQSPTHLIKTRGQQVTLRCSPKSGHDTVSWYQQALGQGPQFIFQYYEEEERQRGNFPDRFSGHQFPNYSSELNVNALLLGDSALYLCASSLVGSDTQYFGPGTRLTVL.

Only a few counts were recorded for this clone. The chain employs TRBV11-2 and TRBJ1-1, with D possibly TRBD1 on 5 matching bases. V lost 2 bases, J lost 11 bases, and 18 bases lay in between. Per germline, CDR1 SGHAT and CDR2 FQNNGV. This CDR3 is 14 amino acids long. The CDR3 nucleotides are TGTGCCAGCAGCTTAAGGTCCCAGGGCGGTTGGGCTTTCTTT. Encoded protein: CASSLRSQGGWAFF.

The chain uses TRBV7-2 and TRBJ1-3; TRBD1 is a possible D gene (5 bases). The germline gives CDR1 SGHTA, CDR2 FQGNSA. The CDR3 contains 16 residues. The ends were cut back, 0 bases at V and 0 bases at J, with 9 bases in the middle. As DNA, the CDR3 is TGTGCCAGCAGCTTAGCGGCGACAGCCTCTGGAAACACCATATATTTT. Its translation: CASSLAATASGNTIYF.

This chain links TRBV9 with TRBJ2-5; maybe TRBD2 (6 bases). This CDR3 spans 15 amino acids. Germline CDR1 SGDLS, CDR2 YYNGEE. Trimming stripped 0 bases from V and 1 base from J, with 10 bases between. The CDR3 DNA follows: TGTGCCAGCAGCGTAGCGGCGGGGCCCCAAGAGACCCAGTACTTC. As protein: CASSVAAGPQETQYF.

This clone occurred a few times. The rearrangement uses TRBV7-9 and TRBJ1-2; 10 bases map to TRBD1. This CDR3 is 15 amino acids long. V gave up 4 bases and J gave up 6 bases; unmatched junction bases: 8. Germline V gives CDR1 SEHNR, CDR2 FQNEAQ (reference sequence). DNA of the CDR3: TGTGCCAGCAGCTCCTCCGGGACAGGGGTTCATGGCTACACCTTC. Protein sequence: CASSSSGTGVHGYTF.

This chain's CDR3 is CAWSPSGSGGGTQYF. The CDR3 nucleotides are TGTGCCTGGAGTCCTAGCGGGAGTGGGGGCGGGACCCAGTACTTC. The chain is built from TRBV30 and TRBJ2-5; 10 nucleotides line up with TRBD2. The trim removed 2 bases at V and 7 bases at J, leaving 10 bases unmatched. Looked up from germline, CDR1 is GTSNPN and CDR2 is SVGIG (reference sequence). The CDR3 has 15 residues.

Of note for this clone: A far larger clone lies a single base away; this is likely a read error. The same CDR3 is also encoded by other DNA sequences in this sample. The chain uses TRBV7-9 and TRBJ1-6; 8 nucleotides match TRBD1. CDR3 length: 17 residues. Germline V gene sequence: CDR1 SEHNR, CDR2 FQNEAQ (reference sequence). The CDR3 spells CACSTHDRGGLGSPLHF. CDR3 DNA sequence: TGTGCCTGCAGCACCCACGACAGGGGAGGTCTAGGTTCACCCCTCCACTTT.

The sample holds a few counts of this clone. The J gene is TRBJ1-3, the V gene TRBV9; D not certain. Germline V CDR1 and CDR2: SGDLS, YYNGEE. This CDR3 is built from 17 residues. The germline V and J ends were trimmed by 4 bases and 0 bases, with 17 bases remaining between them. The chain's CDR3 is CASSPEGNRGSGNTIYF. The CDR3 bases are TGTGCCAGCAGCCCGGAAGGAAACCGGGGCTCTGGAAACACCATATATTTT.

The rearrangement joins TRBV21-1 to TRBJ2-1; the DNA was not compared with TRBD1, the D call given in the table. TRBV21-1 is deemed a pseudogene. The CDR3 sequence is 15 residues long. The CDR3: CASSSHRGWVNEQFF. CDR3 nucleotides: TGTGCCAGCAGCAGTCACAGGGGTTGGGTCAATGAGCAGTTCTTC.

This clone has a single count. This chain joins TRBV2 and TRBJ1-5, with TRBD1 identical over 10 bases. Germline loops: CDR1 SNHLY, CDR2 FYNNEI. This CDR3 contains 14 residues. Losses at the gene ends were 3 bases for V and 4 bases for J; bases not matched to a gene: 0. CDR3 loop: CASSEDRGNQPQHF. The CDR3 nucleotides read TGTGCCAGCAGTGAGGACAGGGGGAATCAGCCCCAGCATTTT.

The chain combines TRBV29-1 with TRBJ1-2; D may be TRBD1 (5 bases). Trimming cost V 6 bases and J 6 bases, with 17 bases left between them. Germline V gives CDR1 SQVTM, CDR2 ANQGSEA. The CDR3 contains 13 residues. The CDR3 loop reads CSVLPTGVNGYTF. The CDR3 nucleotides read TGCAGCGTACTTCCAACAGGCGTCAATGGCTACACCTTC. The full variable domain, its missing parts supplied by reference TRBV29-1 and TRBJ1-2, is SAVISQKPSRDICQRGTSLTIQCQVDSQVTMMFWYRQQPGQSLTLIATANQGSEATYESGFVIDKFPISRPNLTFSTLTVSNMSPEDSSIYLCSVLPTGVNGYTFGSGTRLTVV.

This clone was observed a handful of times. This chain links TRBV7-2 with TRBJ2-7; D possibly corresponds to TRBD1 (6 bases). Germline-derived CDR1 and CDR2 are SGHTA and FQGNSA. The CDR3 has 14 amino acids. V gave up 6 bases and J gave up 2 bases, with 14 bases separating them. The CDR3 region has the DNA TGTGCCAGCAGTCTTGGGGGCAAACCCTACGAGCAGTACTTC. The encoded protein is CASSLGGKPYEQYF.

CDR3 amino acids: CASSEGGTSFNEQFF. The DNA for the CDR3 is TGTGCCAGCAGTGAAGGCGGGACTAGCTTCAATGAGCAGTTCTTC. The chain links TRBV2 to TRBJ2-1; the match to TRBD2 covers 9 bases. V shed 1 base and J 6 bases; nucleotides not matched to a gene: 4. The germline CDR1 and CDR2 sequences are SNHLY and FYNNEI. The CDR3 has 15 residues.

The J gene is TRBJ1-6, the V gene TRBV21-1. TRBV21-1 is a known pseudogene. The CDR3 has 15 residues. The CDR3 bases are TGTGCCAGCAGCAAAAGGCCTAGCACGGGTTCACCCCTCCACTTT. It is translated as CASSKRPSTGSPLHF.

The V and J genes are TRBV6-5 and TRBJ1-2; D is possibly TRBD1 (5 bases). V lost 5 bases, J lost 0 bases, and 13 bases lay in between. CDR1 and CDR2 from the germline V gene are MNHEY and SVGAGI. CDR3 size: 15 residues. For the CDR3, the DNA is TGTGCCAGCAGTCCTCAGACAGAAGCTAACTATGGCTACACCTTC. Translated: CASSPQTEANYGYTF.

The chain is built from TRBV3-1 (or the pseudogene TRBV3-2) and TRBJ2-1; D is ambiguous. The CDR3 contains 14 residues. V lost 4 bases and J 10 bases, leaving 17 bases between the germline ends. Germline V gives CDR1 LGHDT, CDR2 YNNKEL (reference sequence). Here the CDR3 DNA reads TGTGCCAGCAGCCTCGCGGCTAGTCTTGGCGAGCAGTTCTTC. Its translation is CASSLAASLGEQFF.

This chain links TRBV5-1 with TRBJ1-2, with TRBD1 matching 10 bases. The ends lost 4 bases at V and 11 bases at J; junction bases unmatched: 14. The CDR3 is made up of 15 amino acids. The germline gives CDR1 SGHRS, CDR2 YFSETQ. The CDR3 reads CASSPRDRGSMVYTF. Written as DNA, the CDR3 is TGCGCCAGCAGCCCCCGGGACAGGGGATCAATGGTGTACACCTTC.

Note on this clone: At the DNA level, this CDR3 is encoded by other sequences in the same sample as well. The rearrangement uses TRBV27 and TRBJ2-7; D is perhaps TRBD2 (6 bases). The CDR3 has 12 residues. CDR1 is MNHEY, CDR2 SMNVEV, per germline (reference sequence). The germline V and J ends were trimmed by 3 bases and 4 bases, with 7 bases remaining between them. The DNA for the CDR3 is TGTGCCAGCAGTTTGGGAGGATACGAGCAGTACTTC. Translated: CASSLGGYEQYF.

CDR3 amino acids: CASSPGTGGNEQFF. The CDR3 nucleotides read TGTGCCAGCAGCCCCGGGACAGGGGGCAATGAGCAGTTCTTC. The rearrangement joins TRBV6-5 to TRBJ2-1, with 11 bases lining up with TRBD1. Losses at the gene ends were 6 bases for V and 6 bases for J; bases not matched to a gene: 4. This CDR3 is 14 amino acids long. Germline V gene sequence: CDR1 MNHEY, CDR2 SVGAGI.

In its sample, this clone is medium-sized. CDR3 nucleotide sequence: TGCAGTGCGGCCCGGGCGGGAAAACTGTTTTTT. Protein sequence: CSAARAGKLFF. The chain links TRBV20-1 to TRBJ1-4; the D is unclear. Germline loops: CDR1 DFQATT, CDR2 SNEGSKA (reference sequence). Trimming took off 6 bases at V and 10 bases at J, with 12 bases between the two ends. CDR3 length: 11 residues.

The chain carries TRBV4-1 and TRBJ1-5, with D maybe TRBD1 (6 bases). V lost 3 bases and J lost 6, with 15 bases in between. The CDR3 is 15 amino acids. Germline V gene sequence: CDR1 MGHRA, CDR2 YSYEKL. CDR3 loop: CASSQDVRGIQPQHF. CDR3 in DNA: TGCGCCAGCAGCCAGGACGTTAGGGGGATTCAGCCCCAGCATTTT.

V is TRBV6-5 and J is TRBJ1-5; the D gene is possibly TRBD1 (5 bases). This CDR3 contains 12 residues. The germline gives CDR1 MNHEY, CDR2 SVGAGI. Trimming pared 8 bases from V and 6 bases from J, leaving 11 bases between. DNA for the CDR3: TGTGCCAGCTCGTTCGGGGGTCAGCCCCAGCATTTT. Amino acids: CASSFGGQPQHF.